This TCR beta chain came from a study of CD8 T cells in Susac syndrome. Looking at the study overall: Susac syndrome patients were untreated, on corticosteroids with some adding intravenous immunoglobulin, or on intravenous immunoglobulin only.

The V and J ends lost 7 bases and 3 bases respectively, with 25 bases between them. CDR1 is DFQATT and CDR2 is SNEGSKA in the germline V gene (reference sequence). The CDR3 consists of 17 residues. An amount of RNA that ranged from about 0.45 to 1 ug was reverse transcribed with random hexamers. TCRdb ran MiXCR on the immunoSEQ multiplex PCR reads and lists one entry per CDR3 protein. In the table there are 95,000 to 150,000 distinct CDR3 sequences, roughly 95% of which are singletons. This TCR was recovered from a human donor with Susac syndrome. Specimen: CD4+ T cells from PBMCs. The rearrangement uses TRBV20-1 and TRBJ1-5, with unresolved D. The CDR3 loop is CSVSGLDAVPFNQPQHF. CDR3 sequence (DNA): TGCAGTGTATCGGGCCTCGACGCCGTACCATTCAATCAGCCCCAGCATTTT.